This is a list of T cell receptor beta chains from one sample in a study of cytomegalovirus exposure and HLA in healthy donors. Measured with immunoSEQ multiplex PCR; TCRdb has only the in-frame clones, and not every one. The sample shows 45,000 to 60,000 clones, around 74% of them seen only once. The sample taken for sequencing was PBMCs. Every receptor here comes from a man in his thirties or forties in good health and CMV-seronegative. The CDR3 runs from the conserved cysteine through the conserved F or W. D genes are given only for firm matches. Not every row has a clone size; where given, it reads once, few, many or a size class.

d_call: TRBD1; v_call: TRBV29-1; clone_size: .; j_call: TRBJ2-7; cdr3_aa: CSAEAGTGLAYEQYF; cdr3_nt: TGCAGCGCAGAAGCCGGGACAGGGCTGGCCTACGAGCAGTACTTC
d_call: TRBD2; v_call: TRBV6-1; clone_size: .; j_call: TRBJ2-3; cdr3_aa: CASSEVAAGADTQYF; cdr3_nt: TGTGCCAGCAGTGAAGTTGCAGCGGGAGCAGATACGCAGTATTTT
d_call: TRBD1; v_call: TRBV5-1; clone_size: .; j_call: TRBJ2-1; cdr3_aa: CASSFTGTGLIYEQFF; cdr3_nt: TGCGCCAGCAGCTTTACCGGGACAGGGTTAATCTATGAGCAGTTCTTC
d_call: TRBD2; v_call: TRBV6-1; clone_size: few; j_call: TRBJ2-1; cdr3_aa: CASSDMGGSVYNEQFF; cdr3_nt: TGTGCCAGCAGTGATATGGGCGGGAGTGTCTACAATGAGCAGTTCTTC
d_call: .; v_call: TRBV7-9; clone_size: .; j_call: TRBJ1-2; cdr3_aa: CASSGADWSGYTF; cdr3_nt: TGTGCCAGCAGCGGGGCTGACTGGAGTGGCTACACCTTC
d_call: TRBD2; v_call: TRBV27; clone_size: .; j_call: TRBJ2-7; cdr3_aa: CASSSKSGRVYEQYF; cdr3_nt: TGTGCCAGCAGTTCAAAAAGCGGGAGAGTATACGAGCAGTACTTC
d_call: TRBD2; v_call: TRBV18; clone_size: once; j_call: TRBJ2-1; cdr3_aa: CASSRGLAGYNEQFF; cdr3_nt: TGTGCCAGCTCCCGCGGACTAGCGGGGTACAATGAGCAGTTCTTC
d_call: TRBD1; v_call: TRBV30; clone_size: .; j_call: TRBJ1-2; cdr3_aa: CAWDLGQALYGYTF; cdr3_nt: TGTGCCTGGGACCTCGGACAGGCCTTGTATGGCTACACCTTC
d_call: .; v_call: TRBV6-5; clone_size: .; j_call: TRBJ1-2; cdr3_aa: CASSYGRGWYGYTF; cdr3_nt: TGTGCCAGCAGTTACGGGCGGGGGTGGTATGGCTACACCTTC
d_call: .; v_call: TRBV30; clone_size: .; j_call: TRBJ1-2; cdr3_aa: CAWSHRGLYGYTF; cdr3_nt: TGTGCCTGGAGTCACCGGGGGTTATATGGCTACACCTTC
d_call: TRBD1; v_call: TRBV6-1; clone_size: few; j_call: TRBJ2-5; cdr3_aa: CASRSQGSIGETQYF; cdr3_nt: TGTGCCAGCAGATCACAGGGGAGTATCGGAGAGACCCAGTACTTC
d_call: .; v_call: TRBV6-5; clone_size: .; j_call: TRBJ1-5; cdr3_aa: CASKQYSNQPQHF; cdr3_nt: TGTGCCAGCAAACAGTATAGCAATCAGCCCCAGCATTTT
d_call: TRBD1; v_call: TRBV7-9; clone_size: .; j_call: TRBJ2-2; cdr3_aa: CASSPGTGRTGELFF; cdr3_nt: TGTGCCAGCAGCCCCGGGACAGGGCGGACCGGGGAGCTGTTTTTT
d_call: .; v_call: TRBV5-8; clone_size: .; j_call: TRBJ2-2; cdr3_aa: CASRGGGRATGELFF; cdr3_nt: TGTGCCAGCAGGGGGGGAGGCCGAGCGACCGGGGAGCTGTTTTTT
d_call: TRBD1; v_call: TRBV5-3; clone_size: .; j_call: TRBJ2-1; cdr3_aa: CARSLGGQGNEQFF; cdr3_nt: TGTGCCAGAAGCTTGGGGGGACAGGGCAATGAGCAGTTCTTC
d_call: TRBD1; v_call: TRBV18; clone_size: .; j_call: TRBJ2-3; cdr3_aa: CASPPGTGGTDTQYF; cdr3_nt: TGTGCCAGCCCACCCGGGACAGGGGGCACGGATACGCAGTATTTT
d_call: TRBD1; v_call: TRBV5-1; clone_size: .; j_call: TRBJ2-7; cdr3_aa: CASSLWTGSYEQYF; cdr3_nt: TGCGCCAGCAGCTTGTGGACAGGGTCCTACGAGCAGTACTTC
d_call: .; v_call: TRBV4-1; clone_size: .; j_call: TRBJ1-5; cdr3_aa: CASSQESGGGQPQHF; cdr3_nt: TGCGCCAGCAGCCAAGAATCGGGGGGGGGTCAGCCCCAGCATTTT
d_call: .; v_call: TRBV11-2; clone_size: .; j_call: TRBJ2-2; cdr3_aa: CASSGTLSGELFF; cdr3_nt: TGTGCCAGCAGCGGAACACTATCCGGGGAGCTGTTTTTT
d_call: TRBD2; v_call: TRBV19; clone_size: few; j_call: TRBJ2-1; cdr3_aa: CASSNTGGPLNEQFF; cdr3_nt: TGTGCCAGTAGTAACACGGGAGGCCCCCTCAATGAGCAGTTCTTC
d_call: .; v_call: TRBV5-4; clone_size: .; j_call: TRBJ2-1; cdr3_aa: CASSPGGSVYNEQFF; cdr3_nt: TGTGCCAGCAGCCCGGGGGGCTCCGTTTACAATGAGCAGTTCTTC
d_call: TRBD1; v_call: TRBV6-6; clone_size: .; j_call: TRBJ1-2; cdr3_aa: CASRRGRQNTYGYTF; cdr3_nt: TGTGCCAGCAGAAGGGGGCGACAGAATACTTATGGCTACACCTTC
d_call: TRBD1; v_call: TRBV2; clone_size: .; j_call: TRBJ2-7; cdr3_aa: CASRAGTGRSEQYF; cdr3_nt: TGTGCCAGCAGGGCCGGGACAGGTCGGAGCGAGCAGTACTTC
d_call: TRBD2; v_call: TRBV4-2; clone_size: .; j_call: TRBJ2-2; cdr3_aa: CASSQDTLASGANTGELFF; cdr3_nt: TGTGCCAGCAGCCAAGATACATTGGCTAGCGGGGCGAACACCGGGGAGCTGTTTTTT
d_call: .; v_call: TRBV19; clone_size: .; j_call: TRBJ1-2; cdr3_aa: CASSRGAGEGYGYTF; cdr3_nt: TGTGCCAGTAGTAGGGGAGCGGGAGAAGGTTATGGCTACACCTTC
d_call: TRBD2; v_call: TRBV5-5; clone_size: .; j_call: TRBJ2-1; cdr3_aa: CASSLRLAGYNEQFF; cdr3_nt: TGTGCCAGCAGCTTAAGACTAGCGGGCTACAATGAGCAGTTCTTC
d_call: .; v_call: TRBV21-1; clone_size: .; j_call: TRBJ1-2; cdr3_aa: CASSTFRGAGGYTF; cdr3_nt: TGTGCCAGCAGCACCTTCCGGGGGGCGGGGGGCTACACCTTC
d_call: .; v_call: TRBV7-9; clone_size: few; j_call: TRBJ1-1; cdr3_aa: CASSLLGSEAFF; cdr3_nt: TGTGCCAGCAGCTTACTGGGCAGTGAAGCTTTCTTT
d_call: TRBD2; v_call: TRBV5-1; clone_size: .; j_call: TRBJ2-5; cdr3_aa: CASSLGSGRETQYF; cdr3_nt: TGCGCCAGCAGCTTGGGTAGCGGGCGAGAGACCCAGTACTTC
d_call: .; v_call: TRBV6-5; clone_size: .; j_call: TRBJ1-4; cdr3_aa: CASSYSRESTNEKLFF; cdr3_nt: TGTGCCAGCAGTTACTCCCGAGAATCAACTAATGAAAAACTGTTTTTT
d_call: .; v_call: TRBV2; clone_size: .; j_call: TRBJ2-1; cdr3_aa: CASLGGEYNEQFF; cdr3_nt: TGTGCCAGCTTAGGTGGAGAATACAATGAGCAGTTCTTC
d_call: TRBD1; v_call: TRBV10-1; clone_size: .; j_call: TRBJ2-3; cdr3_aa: CASSEPGTGTDTQYF; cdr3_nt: TGCGCCAGCAGTGAGCCCGGGACAGGCACAGATACGCAGTATTTT
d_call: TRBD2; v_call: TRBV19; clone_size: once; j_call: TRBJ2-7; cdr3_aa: CASSINSGRREQYF; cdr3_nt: TGTGCCAGTAGTATTAATAGCGGGAGAAGGGAGCAGTACTTC
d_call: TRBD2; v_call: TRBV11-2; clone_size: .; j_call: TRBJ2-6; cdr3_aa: CASSLDLWGGSFPGANVLTF; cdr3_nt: TGTGCCAGCAGCTTAGACCTTTGGGGCGGGAGTTTCCCTGGGGCCAACGTCCTGACTTTC
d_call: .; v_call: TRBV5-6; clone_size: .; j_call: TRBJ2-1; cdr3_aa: CASSLRTPNEQFF; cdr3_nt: TGTGCCAGCAGCTTGCGGACACCCAATGAGCAGTTCTTC
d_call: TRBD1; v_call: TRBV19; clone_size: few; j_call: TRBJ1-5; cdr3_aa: CASSLDRNNQPQHF; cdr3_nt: TGTGCCAGTAGTTTGGACAGGAACAATCAGCCCCAGCATTTT
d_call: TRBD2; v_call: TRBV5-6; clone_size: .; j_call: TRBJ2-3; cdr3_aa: CASSPPWAGDASTDTQYF; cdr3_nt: TGTGCCAGCAGCCCTCCCTGGGCGGGGGATGCTAGCACAGATACGCAGTATTTT
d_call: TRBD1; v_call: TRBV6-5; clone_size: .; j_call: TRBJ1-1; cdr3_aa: CASSSLQGRSTEAFF; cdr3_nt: TGTGCCAGCAGTTCCCTACAGGGGAGGAGTACTGAAGCTTTCTTT
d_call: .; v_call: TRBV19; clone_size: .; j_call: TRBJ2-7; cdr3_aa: CASSPSKTGEQYF; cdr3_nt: TGTGCCAGTAGCCCAAGCAAGACGGGCGAGCAGTACTTC
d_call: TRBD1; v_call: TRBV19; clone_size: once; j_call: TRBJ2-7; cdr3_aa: CASSPWTGVTDEQYF; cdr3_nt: TGTGCCAGTAGTCCATGGACAGGGGTCACCGACGAGCAGTACTTC
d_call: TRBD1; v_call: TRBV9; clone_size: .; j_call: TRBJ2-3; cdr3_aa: CASSVRDRVDTQYF; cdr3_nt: TGTGCCAGCAGCGTACGGGACAGGGTCGATACGCAGTATTTT
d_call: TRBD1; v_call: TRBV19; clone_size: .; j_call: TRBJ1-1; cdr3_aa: CASSIRDRLNTEAFF; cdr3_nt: TGTGCCAGTAGTATAAGGGACAGATTGAACACTGAAGCTTTCTTT
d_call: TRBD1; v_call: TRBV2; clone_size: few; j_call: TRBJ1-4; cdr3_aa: CASRSDGTGANEKLFF; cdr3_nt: TGTGCCAGCAGATCAGATGGGACAGGGGCAAATGAAAAACTGTTTTTT
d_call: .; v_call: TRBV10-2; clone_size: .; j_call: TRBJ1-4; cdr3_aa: CASSPGGVGANEKLFF; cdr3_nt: TGCGCCAGCAGCCCTGGGGGGGTCGGAGCTAATGAAAAACTGTTTTTT
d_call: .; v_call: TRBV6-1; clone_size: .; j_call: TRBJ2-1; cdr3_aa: CASSVGLYNEQFF; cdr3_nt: TGTGCCAGCAGTGTGGGACTCTACAATGAGCAGTTCTTC
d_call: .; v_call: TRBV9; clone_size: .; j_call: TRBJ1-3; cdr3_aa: CASSVRGDGNTIYF; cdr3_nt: TGTGCCAGCAGCGTCAGGGGAGACGGAAACACCATATATTTT
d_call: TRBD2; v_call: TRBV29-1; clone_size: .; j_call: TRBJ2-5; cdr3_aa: CSVRTSETQYF; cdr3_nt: TGCAGCGTTCGGACTAGCGAGACCCAGTACTTC
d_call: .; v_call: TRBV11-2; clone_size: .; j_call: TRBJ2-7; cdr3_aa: CASSVGGAFYEQYF; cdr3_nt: TGTGCCAGCAGCGTCGGAGGGGCATTCTACGAGCAGTACTTC
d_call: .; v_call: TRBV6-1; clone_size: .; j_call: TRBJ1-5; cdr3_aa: CASSEDRYNNQPQHF; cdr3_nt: TGTGCCAGCAGTGAAGACAGATACAACAATCAGCCCCAGCATTTT
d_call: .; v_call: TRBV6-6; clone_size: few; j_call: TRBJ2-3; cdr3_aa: CASSRSQGIGQYF; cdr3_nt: TGTGCCAGCAGTAGATCACAGGGAATTGGGCAGTATTTT
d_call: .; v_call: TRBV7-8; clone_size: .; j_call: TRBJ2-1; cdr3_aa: CASSPFSGNYNEQFF; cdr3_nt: TGTGCCAGCAGCCCCTTTTCGGGAAATTACAATGAGCAGTTCTTC
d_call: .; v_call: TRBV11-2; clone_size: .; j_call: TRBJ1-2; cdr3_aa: CASSLSFPFANYGYTF; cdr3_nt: TGTGCCAGCAGCTTAAGCTTTCCCTTTGCTAACTATGGCTACACCTTC
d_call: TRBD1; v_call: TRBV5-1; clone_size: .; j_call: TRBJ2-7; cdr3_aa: CASSLAPGTGEYEQYF; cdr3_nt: TGCGCCAGCAGCTTGGCCCCCGGGACAGGGGAGTACGAGCAGTACTTC
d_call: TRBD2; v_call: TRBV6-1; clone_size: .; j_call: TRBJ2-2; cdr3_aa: CASSEVRLAGGTGELFF; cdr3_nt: TGTGCCAGCAGTGAAGTTCGGCTAGCGGGCGGCACCGGGGAGCTGTTTTTT
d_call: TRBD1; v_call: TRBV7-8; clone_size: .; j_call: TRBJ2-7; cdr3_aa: CASSSPGDRGYEQYF; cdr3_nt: TGTGCCAGCAGCTCCCCAGGGGACAGGGGCTACGAGCAGTACTTC
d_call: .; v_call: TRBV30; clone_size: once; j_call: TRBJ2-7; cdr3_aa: CAAKRGAYEQYF; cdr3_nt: TGTGCCGCAAAGAGAGGAGCCTACGAGCAGTACTTC
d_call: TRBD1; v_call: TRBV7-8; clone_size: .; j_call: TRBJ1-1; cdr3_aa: CASALTGVITEAFF; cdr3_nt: TGTGCCAGCGCCCTGACAGGGGTAATTACTGAAGCTTTCTTT
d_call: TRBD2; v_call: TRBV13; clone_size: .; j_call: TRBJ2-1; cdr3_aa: CASSSSLAGVINEQFF; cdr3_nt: TGTGCCAGCAGCTCAAGTCTAGCGGGAGTTATCAATGAGCAGTTCTTC
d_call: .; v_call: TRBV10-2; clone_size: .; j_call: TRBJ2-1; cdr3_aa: CASKKDSSSYNEQFF; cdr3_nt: TGCGCCAGCAAAAAGGACTCGAGCTCCTACAATGAGCAGTTCTTC
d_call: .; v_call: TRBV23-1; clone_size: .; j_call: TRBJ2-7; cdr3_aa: CASIQGGGHEQYF; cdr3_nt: TGCGCCAGCATTCAGGGGGGGGGCCACGAGCAGTACTTC